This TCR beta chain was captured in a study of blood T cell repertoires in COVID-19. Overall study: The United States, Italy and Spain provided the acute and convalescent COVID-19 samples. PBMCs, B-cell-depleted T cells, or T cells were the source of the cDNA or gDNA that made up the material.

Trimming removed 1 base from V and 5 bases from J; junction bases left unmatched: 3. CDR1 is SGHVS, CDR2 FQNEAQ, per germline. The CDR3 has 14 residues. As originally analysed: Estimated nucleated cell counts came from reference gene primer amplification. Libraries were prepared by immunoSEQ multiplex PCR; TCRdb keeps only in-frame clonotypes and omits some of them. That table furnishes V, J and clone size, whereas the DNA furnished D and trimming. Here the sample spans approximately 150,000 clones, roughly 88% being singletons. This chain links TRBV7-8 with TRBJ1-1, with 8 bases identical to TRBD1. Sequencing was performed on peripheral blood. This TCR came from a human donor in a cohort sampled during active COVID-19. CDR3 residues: CASSLVTGGTEAFF. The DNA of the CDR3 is TGTGCCAGCAGCTTAGTAACAGGGGGGACTGAAGCTTTCTTT.